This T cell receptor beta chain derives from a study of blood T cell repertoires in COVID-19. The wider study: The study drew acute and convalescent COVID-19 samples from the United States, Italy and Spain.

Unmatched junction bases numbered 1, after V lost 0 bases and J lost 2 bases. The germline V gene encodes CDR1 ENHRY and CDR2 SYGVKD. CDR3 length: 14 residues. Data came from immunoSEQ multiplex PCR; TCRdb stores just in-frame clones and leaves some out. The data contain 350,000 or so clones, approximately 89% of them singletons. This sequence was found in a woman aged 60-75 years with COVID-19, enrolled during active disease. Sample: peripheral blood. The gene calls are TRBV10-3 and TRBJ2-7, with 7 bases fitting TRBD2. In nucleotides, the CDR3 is TGTGCCATCAGTGAGTCAAGCGGGACCTACGAGCAGTACTTC. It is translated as CAISESSGTYEQYF.